The rows below give T cell receptor beta chains drawn from one sample of a study of CXCR3-negative and CXCR3-positive naive CD8 T cells. One entry per CDR3 protein, without DNA, is what TCRdb gives after re-calling the 5' RACE reads. The table lists 150,000 or so distinct CDR3 sequences. Sequenced material: naive CXCR3+ CD8+ T cells from blood. The receptors come from a human donor in good health. Some clones in this sample may be carry-over from other donors' samples. CDR3s include the opening cysteine and the closing phenylalanine or tryptophan.

v_gene	j_gene	CDR3aa
TRBV6-2/TRBV6-3	TRBJ2-1	CASSRLAGGRDEQFF
TRBV25-1	TRBJ2-2	CASSEFFTGELFF
TRBV11-2	TRBJ2-1	CASSLAAPDRRFNEQFF
TRBV10-1	TRBJ1-3	CASSPGAGNTIYF
TRBV29-1	TRBJ1-2	CSVAGTGHGYTF
TRBV11-2	TRBJ1-1	CASSWGLAEAFF
TRBV2	TRBJ2-1	CASSDPGSSYNEQFF
TRBV28	TRBJ2-7	CASSTPGQSYEQYF
TRBV9	TRBJ1-1	CASNRGVDTEAFF
TRBV7-9	TRBJ1-1	CASSSLPGQGSAEAFF
TRBV6-6	TRBJ1-1	CASTAADTEAFF
TRBV4-3	TRBJ2-3	CASSRTGTGSTDTQYF
TRBV6-5	TRBJ2-7	CASRPGLAFSYEQYF
TRBV6-6	TRBJ2-5	CASIISLGTGETQYF
TRBV5-1	TRBJ2-7	CASGWDTTYEQYF
TRBV4-1	TRBJ2-7	CASSPSRGGSRGYEQYF
TRBV12-3/TRBV12-4	TRBJ2-5	CASSLAGLAGGLGETQYF
TRBV27	TRBJ2-1	CAGSGGRLDEQFF
TRBV6-1	TRBJ2-7	CASTNDRAFGEQYF
TRBV6-2/TRBV6-3	TRBJ1-5	CASSSAGNQPQHF
TRBV15	TRBJ2-7	CATSLRVGTYEQYF
TRBV20-1	TRBJ1-2	CSASGGRRYGYTF